One and the same sample provided the 29 T cell receptor beta chains below, sequenced in a study of cytomegalovirus exposure and HLA in healthy donors. The PCR had 60 Vbeta and 13 Jbeta primers. Sequencing used immunoSEQ multiplex PCR; TCRdb keeps in-frame clones, though not all of them. The table includes some 150,000 clones, 75% to 80% detected once. What was sequenced was PBMCs. The receptors were sampled from a female donor in good health and CMV-seronegative.

V is TRBV5-1 and J is TRBJ2-7; TRBD2 matches 10 bases. CDR1 is SGHRS, CDR2 YFSETQ, per germline. V lost 6 bases, J lost 2 bases, and 8 bases stayed unmatched. This CDR3 region has 15 residues. The CDR3 DNA follows: TGCGCCAGCACCTTAACTAGCGGGGTCACCTACGAGCAGTACTTC. This gives the protein CASTLTSGVTYEQYF.

CDR3 sequence (DNA): TGTGCCAGCAGTAAATCCCGGGACTCTTCGGGCTACACCTTC. Its translation is CASSKSRDSSGYTF. The rearrangement joins TRBV11-2 to TRBJ1-2; a weak D match, TRBD1 (5 bases). Germline V gene sequence: CDR1 SGHAT, CDR2 FQNNGV. This CDR3 region has 14 residues. V was pared by 6 bases and J by 8 bases, with 19 bases between.

The genes are TRBV7-9 and TRBJ2-1; D gene ambiguous. The CDR3 contains 12 residues. The V and J ends lost 1 base and 7 bases respectively, with 5 bases between them. Germline CDR1 is SEHNR and CDR2 is FQNEAQ (reference sequence). The CDR3 nucleotides read TGTGCCAGCAGCTTAGGAGTAAATGAGCAGTTCTTC. It translates to CASSLGVNEQFF.

CDR3 nucleotide sequence: TGTGCCAGCAGTCGTGGGAGCGGGAGAGCTGATACGCAGTATTTT. It specifies CASSRGSGRADTQYF. The rearrangement joins TRBV7-9 to TRBJ2-3, with 8 bases matching TRBD2. CDR3 length equals 15 residues. In germline, CDR1 is SEHNR, CDR2 FQNEAQ (reference sequence). Losses at the gene ends were 6 bases for V and 6 bases for J; bases not matched to a gene: 11.

This clone was counted only a few times. The chain joins TRBV2 to TRBJ1-1; TRBD1 is a possible D gene (5 bases). V was trimmed by 6 bases and J by 1 base, leaving 12 bases between them. The germline V gene has CDR1 SNHLY and CDR2 FYNNEI. This CDR3 region has 14 residues. CDR3 protein: CASRVGPGNTEAFF. The CDR3 DNA reads TGTGCCAGCAGGGTGGGGCCAGGGAACACTGAAGCTTTCTTT. The variable domain in full, with the rest retrieved from reference TRBV2 and TRBJ1-1, is EPEVTQTPSHQVTQMGQEVILRCVPISNHLYFYWYRQILGQKVEFLVSFYNNEISEKSEIFDDQFSVERPDGSNFTLKIRSTKLEDSAMYFCASRVGPGNTEAFFGQGTRLTVV.

The V and J genes are TRBV6-5 and TRBJ2-7; unclear D gene. The CDR3 spans 11 residues. Germline V gene lookup returns CDR1 MNHEY and CDR2 SVGAGI. Trimming removed 2 bases at V and 7 bases at J, with 6 bases between. The CDR3 nucleotides are TGTGCCAGCAGTTACCGTCGGGAGCAGTACTTC. Translated: CASSYRREQYF.

The chain has TRBV7-9 and TRBJ1-2; D gene uncertain. This CDR3 contains 15 residues. V was cut by 3 bases and J by 3 bases, with 14 bases left in between. Germline V CDR1 and CDR2: SEHNR, FQNEAQ (reference sequence). For the CDR3, the DNA is TGTGCCAGCAGCTTCTCTGGAGGAGACTACTATGGCTACACCTTC. Its translation is CASSFSGGDYYGYTF.

This clone showed up just a few times. This sequence joins TRBV7-9 and TRBJ1-2; D is possibly TRBD1 (6 bases). The CDR3 is 14 amino acids. V was shortened by 3 bases and J by 3 bases, with 11 bases between the two germline ends. The germline CDR1 and CDR2 sequences are SEHNR and FQNEAQ (reference sequence). The CDR3 spells CASSFTGNDYGYTF. DNA of the CDR3: TGTGCCAGCAGCTTCACAGGGAATGACTATGGCTACACCTTC.

The DNA for the CDR3 is TGTGCCAGCACCAGTGAGGGCGGAGAAAAACTGTTTTTT. Protein product: CASTSEGGEKLFF. This chain uses TRBV5-8 with TRBJ1-4; D is undetermined. CDR1 SGHTS and CDR2 YDEGEE come from the germline V gene. Trimming took off 6 bases at V and 8 bases at J, with 14 bases between the two ends. The CDR3 spans 13 residues.

V is TRBV5-8 and J is TRBJ1-1, with D perhaps matching TRBD1 (5 bases). V was pared by 4 bases and J by 6 bases, with 13 bases between. The CDR3 is made up of 13 amino acids. The V gene's germline CDR1 is SGHTS and CDR2 YDEGEE. The CDR3 spells CASSRGTRAEAFF. CDR3 in DNA: TGTGCCAGCAGCCGCGGGACGCGGGCTGAAGCTTTCTTT. Variable domain in full (rest from reference TRBV5-8 and TRBJ1-1): EAGVTQSPTHLIKTRGQQATLRCSPISGHTSVYWYQQALGLGLQFLLWYDEGEERNRGNFPPRFSGRQFPNYSSELNVNALELEDSALYLCASSRGTRAEAFFGQGTRLTVV.

This clone was seen more than once but under ten times. The J gene is TRBJ1-1, the V gene TRBV5-6; TRBD1 is a possible D gene (6 bases). The CDR3 is 13 residues long. V was clipped by 3 bases and J by 1 base, with 7 bases between them. The germline gives CDR1 SGHDT, CDR2 YYEEEE. The CDR3 sequence: CASSSGQNTEAFF. The CDR3 coding sequence is TGTGCCAGCAGCTCGGGACAGAACACTGAAGCTTTCTTT. Drawing the rest from reference TRBV5-6 and TRBJ1-1, the complete variable domain is DAGVTQSPTHLIKTRGQQVTLRCSPKSGHDTVSWYQQALGQGPQFIFQYYEEEERQRGNFPDRFSGHQFPNYSSELNVNALLLGDSALYLCASSSGQNTEAFFGQGTRLTVV.

The rearrangement joins TRBV9 to TRBJ2-1, with a possible D match to TRBD1 (6 bases). Trimming stripped 1 base from V and 2 bases from J, with 25 bases between. There are 20 residues in the CDR3. Germline V gene sequence: CDR1 SGDLS, CDR2 YYNGEE. The DNA for the CDR3 is TGTGCCAGCAGCGTAACTCCCGACCGAAACAGGGAACTGCCCTACAATGAGCAGTTCTTC. It encodes CASSVTPDRNRELPYNEQFF.

V is TRBV7-9 and J is TRBJ2-7, with 8 bases identical to TRBD1. The trim removed 4 bases at V and 1 base at J, leaving 3 bases unmatched. There are 14 residues in the CDR3. Germline V CDR1 and CDR2: SEHNR, FQNEAQ (reference sequence). CDR3 DNA sequence: TGTGCCAGCAGCTCTACAGGGGGATCCTACGAGCAGTACTTC. This sequence encodes CASSSTGGSYEQYF. The variable domain in full, with the rest retrieved from reference TRBV7-9 and TRBJ2-7, is DTGVSQNPRHKITKRGQNVTFRCDPISEHNRLYWYRQTLGQGPEFLTYFQNEAQLEKSRLLSDRFSAERPKGSFSTLEIQRTEQGDSAMYLCASSSTGGSYEQYFGPGTRLTVT.

V is TRBV6-4 and J is TRBJ2-2; D is unclear. CDR3 size: 14 residues. Trimming removed 3 bases from V and 7 bases from J, with 12 bases in between. Germline CDR1 is MRHNA and CDR2 is SNTAGT. DNA of the CDR3: TGTGCCAGCAGTGAGAGGCCGATGGGCGGGGAGCTGTTTTTT. Translation: CASSERPMGGELFF.

A word on this clone: At one of its ends the junction is not consistent with the germline gene, which may arise from a read error. V and J are TRBV2 and TRBJ1-3; TRBD1 is a possible D gene (5 bases). The CDR3 has 15 residues. Germline V gene data show CDR1 as SNHLY and CDR2 as FYNNEI. CDR3 protein: CASSEAGGSGSTIYF. As DNA, the CDR3 is TGTGCCAGCAGTGAAGCGGGGGGGTCTGGAAGCACCATATATTTT.

V is TRBV7-9 and J is TRBJ2-7, with 8 positions matching TRBD1. This CDR3 region has 16 residues. V lost 4 bases, J lost 7 bases, and 15 bases stayed unmatched. Germline V lookup: CDR1 SEHNR, CDR2 FQNEAQ (reference sequence). The CDR3 sequence is CASSSRFVDRGLEQYF. In DNA form, the CDR3 reads TGTGCCAGCAGCTCCCGTTTTGTTGACAGGGGCTTGGAGCAGTACTTC.

The chain employs TRBV5-1 and TRBJ1-1; a possible D gene is TRBD1 (6 bases). The V gene's germline CDR1 is SGHRS and CDR2 YFSETQ. The germline V and J ends were trimmed by 3 bases and 4 bases, with 16 bases remaining between them. The CDR3 has 15 amino acids. The CDR3 here is CASSYESGAGTEAFF. In DNA, the CDR3 is TGCGCCAGCAGCTACGAATCAGGGGCTGGCACTGAAGCTTTCTTT. The whole variable domain, filled in from reference TRBV5-1 and TRBJ1-1, reads KAGVTQTPRYLIKTRGQQVTLSCSPISGHRSVSWYQQTPGQGLQFLFEYFSETQRNKGNFPGRFSGRQFSNSRSEMNVSTLELGDSALYLCASSYESGAGTEAFFGQGTRLTVV.

V gene TRBV28 combines with J gene TRBJ1-5, with D maybe TRBD1 (5 bases). V was shortened by 6 bases and J by 5 bases, with 14 bases between the two germline ends. The germline gives CDR1 MDHEN, CDR2 SYDVKM. This CDR3 is built from 14 residues. The CDR3 is CASSPRDADQPQHF. In DNA form, the CDR3 reads TGTGCCAGCAGCCCCAGGGATGCGGATCAGCCCCAGCATTTT.

The V gene is TRBV7-9, the J gene TRBJ1-6; 7 nucleotides agree with TRBD1. The CDR3 is made up of 15 amino acids. With 4 bases clipped from V and 7 bases from J, the junction kept 7 bases outside the gene matches. Germline CDR1 and CDR2: SEHNR and FQNEAQ (reference sequence). CDR3 sequence reads: CASSSTGQSNSPLHF. For the CDR3, the DNA is TGTGCCAGCAGCTCGACGGGACAGTCAAATTCACCCCTCCACTTT.

CDR3 DNA: TGTGCCAGCAGCGCCCTCTCGAGCGGGAGCGGGTCGGATACGCAGTATTTT. Translating gives CASSALSSGSGSDTQYF. This chain joins TRBV9 and TRBJ2-3; 8 bases fit TRBD2. The CDR3 loop spans 17 amino acids. Germline loops: CDR1 SGDLS, CDR2 YYNGEE. The V gene end was trimmed by 3 bases and the J gene end by 6 bases; junction bases not matched to a gene: 15.

The genes are TRBV27 and TRBJ2-1, with a tentative D call TRBD2 (5 bases). Deletions cut 2 bases from V and 0 bases from J, with 14 bases between. The CDR3 has 17 residues. Germline V gene data show CDR1 as MNHEY and CDR2 as SMNVEV (reference sequence). Here the CDR3 DNA reads TGTGCCAGCAGTTTAGGTTGGAGGATAGGCTCCTACAATGAGCAGTTCTTC. Encoded protein: CASSLGWRIGSYNEQFF.

The chain combines TRBV7-6 with TRBJ2-2; no reliable D call. CDR1 and CDR2 (germline): SGHVS, FNYEAQ. Trimming removed 1 base at V and 6 bases at J, with 9 bases between. This CDR3 comprises 14 residues. The CDR3 loop is CASSLGGRSGELFF. The CDR3 nucleotides are TGTGCCAGCAGCTTAGGTGGCCGCTCCGGGGAGCTGTTTTTT.

This clone was detected only a few times. This rearrangement joins TRBV5-8 to TRBJ1-1, with 7 bases aligning to TRBD1. Per germline, CDR1 SGHTS and CDR2 YDEGEE. The CDR3 is 14 residues long. The ends lost 2 bases at V and 1 base at J; junction bases unmatched: 2. The CDR3 coding sequence is TGTGCCAGCAGCTTACAGGGGCCGAACACTGAAGCTTTCTTT. Amino acids: CASSLQGPNTEAFF.

The chain employs TRBV5-1 and TRBJ2-7, with 9 nucleotides matching TRBD2. J lost 4 bases, V lost 4 bases, and 12 bases had no gene match. Germline V lookup: CDR1 SGHRS, CDR2 YFSETQ. The CDR3 has 16 residues. For the CDR3, the DNA is TGCGCCAGCAGCAGAGAACCTAGCGGGGATGTTTACGAGCAGTACTTC. Its protein is CASSREPSGDVYEQYF.

J is TRBJ2-5 and V is TRBV5-1; 10 positions match TRBD1. Germline CDR1 and CDR2: SGHRS and YFSETQ. The CDR3 covers 13 residues. V shed 4 bases, J shed 5 bases, and the junction held 2 bases outside the gene matches. The CDR3 protein is CASSPDRGETQYF. In DNA, the CDR3 is TGCGCCAGCAGCCCGGACAGGGGGGAGACCCAGTACTTC. The entire variable domain, with the rest obtained from reference TRBV5-1 and TRBJ2-5, is as follows: KAGVTQTPRYLIKTRGQQVTLSCSPISGHRSVSWYQQTPGQGLQFLFEYFSETQRNKGNFPGRFSGRQFSNSRSEMNVSTLELGDSALYLCASSPDRGETQYFGPGTRLLVL.

The chain joins TRBV9 to TRBJ2-1, with 8 nucleotides matching TRBD2. The CDR3 is made up of 16 amino acids. Germline V gene sequence: CDR1 SGDLS, CDR2 YYNGEE. V lost 3 bases to trimming and J lost 1 base; unmatched junction nucleotides: 6. CDR3 region: CASSAPLAVSYNEQFF. CDR3 sequence (DNA): TGTGCCAGCAGCGCCCCACTAGCGGTTTCCTACAATGAGCAGTTCTTC. Using reference TRBV9 and TRBJ2-1 for the parts outside the CDR3, the full variable domain is DSGVTQTPKHLITATGQRVTLRCSPRSGDLSVYWYQQSLDQGLQFLIQYYNGEERAKGNILERFSAQQFPDLHSELNLSSLELGDSALYFCASSAPLAVSYNEQFFGPGTRLTVL.

The chain combines TRBV6-6 with TRBJ2-1, with 8 bases that match TRBD1. V shed 7 bases, J shed 4 bases, and the junction held 12 bases outside the gene matches. There are 16 residues in the CDR3. Germline CDR1 and CDR2: MNHNY and SVGAGI (reference sequence). The CDR3 is CASTHLGTGTYNEQFF. The DNA of the CDR3 is TGTGCCAGCACCCACCTAGGGACAGGCACATACAATGAGCAGTTCTTC.

The J gene is TRBJ2-1, the V gene TRBV11-3, with 7 bases lining up with TRBD1. With 3 bases clipped from V and 5 bases from J, the junction kept 10 bases outside the gene matches. Germline V lookup: CDR1 SGHNT, CDR2 YENEEA. CDR3 length: 16 residues. CDR3 loop: CASSFKTGFPDNEQFF. Written as DNA, the CDR3 is TGTGCCAGCAGCTTCAAGACAGGGTTCCCGGACAATGAGCAGTTCTTC.

The chain combines TRBV6-5 with TRBJ1-1; 8 nucleotides line up with TRBD1. The V gene end was trimmed by 2 bases and the J gene end by 4 bases; junction bases not matched to a gene: 3. Germline values: CDR1 MNHEY, CDR2 SVGAGI. The CDR3 has 14 residues. CDR3 amino acids: CASSYQGAVTEAFF. CDR3 DNA sequence: TGTGCCAGCAGTTACCAGGGGGCGGTCACTGAAGCTTTCTTT.